The 27 T cell receptor beta chains below all came from one sample that was sequenced in a study of identical twins. TCRdb called the 5' RACE reads again in MiXCR, with one record for every CDR3 protein. The profile shows 240,000 or so distinct CDR3 sequences, 7% of them singletons. The same sample was also studied in work on yellow fever vaccine responses in identical twins.

The sequenced sample was memory (CD45RO+) T cells sorted from blood. The receptor set was obtained from a woman aged 18-29 years in good health.

This clonotype was seen only a few times. V and J are TRBV29-1 and TRBJ2-3; TRBD2 aligns across 14 bases. Germline CDR1 reads SQVTM; CDR2 reads ANQGSEA. There are 17 residues in the CDR3. V gave up 8 bases and J gave up 0 bases; unmatched junction bases: 10. In DNA, the CDR3 is TGCAGCATCCCCGGGACTAGCGGGGGCCTTAGCACAGATACGCAGTATTTT. Protein sequence: CSIPGTSGGLSTDTQYF.

This clonotype was recorded many times. CDR3 bases: TGTGCCAGCAGCCCCCTAGCGGTTAGCACAGATACGCAGTATTTT. Its protein product is CASSPLAVSTDTQYF. The chain has TRBV7-8 and TRBJ2-3; TRBD2 aligns across 7 bases. The CDR3 is made up of 15 amino acids. V lost 5 bases to trimming and J lost 0 bases; unmatched junction nucleotides: 5. The germline CDR1 and CDR2 sequences are SGHVS and FQNEAQ.

This clonotype was seen repeatedly, ten times or more. The CDR3 spells CSTGRNTEAFF. The DNA for the CDR3 is TGCAGCACCGGGAGGAACACTGAAGCTTTCTTT. This chain joins TRBV20-1 and TRBJ1-1; D is uncertain. Germline V gene sequence: CDR1 DFQATT, CDR2 SNEGSKA (reference sequence). This CDR3 has 11 amino acids.

This clonotype has just a few counts. V and J are TRBV7-6 and TRBJ1-1; tentatively, D is TRBD1 (5 bases). Looked up from germline, CDR1 is SGHVS and CDR2 is FNYEAQ. The CDR3 has 14 amino acids. V was shortened by 5 bases and J by 5 bases, with 15 bases between the two germline ends. The CDR3 nucleotides are TGTGCCAGCAGCCCTATCCGGGGGGGAACTGAAGCTTTCTTT. It is translated as CASSPIRGGTEAFF.

This clonotype has a count of ten or more. The genes are TRBV29-1 and TRBJ1-3, with a weak D call TRBD1 (6 bases). This CDR3 has 14 amino acids. Germline V lookup: CDR1 SQVTM, CDR2 ANQGSEA. The ends were cut back, 7 bases at V and 2 bases at J, with 15 bases in the middle. CDR3: CSARPGVTGNTIYF. The CDR3 bases are TGCAGCGCTCGGCCAGGGGTTACTGGAAACACCATATATTTT.

At least ten counts were recorded for this clonotype. In DNA form, the CDR3 reads TGTGCCAGCGCATATCCGGGAGAACTTGAGCAGTTCTTC. Translating it yields CASAYPGELEQFF. The chain employs TRBV6-6 and TRBJ2-1; D is perhaps TRBD2 (6 bases). V was cut by 8 bases and J by 9 bases, with 17 bases left in between. Per the germline V gene, CDR1 is MNHNY and CDR2 is SVGAGI (reference sequence). The CDR3 consists of 13 residues.

This clonotype appeared a few times. The gene calls are TRBV24-1 and TRBJ2-3; D possibly uses TRBD1 or TRBD2 (6 bases each). Germline V gene sequence: CDR1 KGHDR, CDR2 SFDVKD. CDR3 length equals 16 residues. The V end lost 3 bases, the J end lost 1 base, and 13 bases lay between the germline ends. CDR3 protein: CATSDIAGEGTDTQYF. In nucleotides, the CDR3 is TGTGCCACCAGTGATATAGCAGGGGAGGGCACAGATACGCAGTATTTT.

This clonotype has just a few counts. The V call is TRBV3-1, the J call TRBJ2-3; D gene uncertain. The CDR3 length is 12 residues. Germline CDR1 is LGHDT and CDR2 is YNNKEL (reference sequence). V shed 0 bases and J shed 5 bases, with 3 bases lying between them. Here the CDR3 DNA reads TGTGCCAGCAGCCAAGAAATAGATACGCAGTATTTT. It encodes CASSQEIDTQYF.

This clonotype was observed many times. V gene TRBV3-1 combines with J gene TRBJ1-2; possibly TRBD1 for D (6 bases). Trimming removed 4 bases from V and 4 bases from J, with 7 bases in between. The CDR3 sequence is 12 residues long. From germline, CDR1 is LGHDT and CDR2 YNNKEL (reference sequence). CDR3 DNA: TGTGCCAGCAGCCGGACAGTCTATGGCTACACCTTC. Its protein product is CASSRTVYGYTF.

The rearrangement links TRBV28 to TRBJ2-3; perhaps D is TRBD1 or TRBD2 (5 bases each). The CDR3 length is 14 residues. The germline V and J ends were trimmed by 3 bases and 4 bases, with 11 bases remaining between them. Germline values: CDR1 MDHEN, CDR2 SYDVKM. This CDR3 is CASSFGALADTQYF. CDR3 coding DNA: TGTGCCAGCAGTTTCGGGGCGTTGGCAGATACGCAGTATTTT.

Comments on this clonotype: This may stem from a read error, because a much larger clone lies one nucleotide away. CDR3 sequence: CASSLNGGCLTDTQYF. CDR3 nucleotide sequence: TGCGCCAGCAGCTTGAATGGCGGGTGCCTAACAGATACGCAGTATTTT. The chain carries TRBV5-1 and TRBJ2-3; TRBD2 might be the D (5 bases). V gave up 1 base and J gave up 3 bases, with 15 bases separating them. The CDR3 is 16 amino acids. Germline V CDR1 and CDR2: SGHRS, YFSETQ.

The V and J genes are TRBV11-2 and TRBJ2-1; TRBD2 matches 11 bases. CDR1 and CDR2 (germline): SGHAT, FQNNGV. Trimming cost V 1 base and J 4 bases; bases outside gene matches: 15. This CDR3 region has 20 residues. This CDR3 is CASSLGASGGTSYRYNEQFF. CDR3 nucleotide sequence: TGTGCCAGCAGCTTAGGGGCTAGCGGGGGGACCTCCTACCGTTACAATGAGCAGTTCTTC.

This clonotype has a count of ten or more. V is TRBV12-3 or TRBV12-4 and J is TRBJ1-2; D uncertain. This CDR3 spans 13 amino acids. V shed 6 bases and J shed 4 bases, with 12 bases lying between them. The CDR3 region has the DNA TGTGCCAGCAGCCTAGACGTGGGCTATGGCTACACCTTC. Amino acid sequence: CASSLDVGYGYTF.

This chain links TRBV28 with TRBJ2-7; D gene unclear. Germline V gene data show CDR1 as MDHEN and CDR2 as SYDVKM. The CDR3 has 12 residues. V lost 4 bases, J lost 4 bases, and 8 bases lay in between. The CDR3 DNA follows: TGTGCCAGCAGTTCTGGGTCTTACGAGCAGTACGTC. Protein: CASSSGSYEQYV.

This clonotype was picked up a small number of times. The CDR3 sequence: CASSIQDKGNTIYF. Written as DNA, the CDR3 is TGTGCCAGTAGTATACAGGACAAGGGGAACACCATATATTTT. The chain carries TRBV19 and TRBJ1-3; perhaps TRBD1 as D (5 bases). CDR1 LNHDA and CDR2 SQIVND come from the germline V gene (reference sequence). The CDR3 extends over 14 amino acids. The ends were cut back, 2 bases at V and 7 bases at J, with 12 bases in the middle.

With regard to this clonotype: A junction end diverges from the germline sequence, so it may reflect a read error. V gene TRBV7-2 combines with J gene TRBJ1-3; 8 bases are a match to TRBD1. CDR3 length equals 11 residues. Germline V gene data show CDR1 as SGHTA and CDR2 as FQGNSA. DNA of the CDR3: TGTGCCAGCAGCTTAGTGGACAGGGCCCATTTT. Translation: CASSLVDRAHF.

A few counts support this clonotype. The J gene is TRBJ2-4, the V gene TRBV29-1; no clear D. The V and J ends lost 5 bases and 7 bases respectively, with 12 bases between them. Germline CDR1 reads SQVTM; CDR2 reads ANQGSEA. The CDR3 spans 12 residues. The CDR3 DNA reads TGCAGCGTTCGAATCCCCGCCAACATTCAGTACTTC. It translates to CSVRIPANIQYF.

This clonotype was observed a handful of times. The V call is TRBV11-3, the J call TRBJ2-1, with 8 bases aligning to TRBD2. This CDR3 is built from 17 residues. CDR1 and CDR2 (germline): SGHNT, YENEEA. V trimming: 5 bases; J trimming: 5 bases; junction bases outside the gene matches: 14. The CDR3 region is CASSRGTGRAGNNEQFF. The CDR3 DNA is TGTGCCAGCAGCCGAGGGACCGGGAGGGCCGGTAACAATGAGCAGTTCTTC.

This clonotype was seen ten or more times. The genes are TRBV7-9 and TRBJ1-5; TRBD1 matches at 9 bases. J was trimmed by 1 base and V by 3 bases; bases with no gene match: 1. CDR1 and CDR2 from the germline V gene are SEHNR and FQNEAQ (reference sequence). The CDR3 length is 15 residues. CDR3 in amino acids: CASSLGTGSNQPQHF. The CDR3 DNA sequence: TGTGCCAGCAGCTTGGGGACAGGGAGCAATCAGCCCCAGCATTTT.

This clonotype was picked up many times. V usage is TRBV7-3 and J usage is TRBJ2-2; D uncertain. The CDR3 consists of 16 residues. The V end lost 4 bases, the J end lost 1 base, and 13 bases lay between the germline ends. In germline, CDR1 is SGHTA, CDR2 FQGTGA. The CDR3 reads CASSSRKAVNTGELFF. As DNA, the CDR3 is TGTGCCAGCAGCTCGCGAAAGGCGGTGAACACCGGGGAGCTGTTTTTT.

The V gene is TRBV5-1, the J gene TRBJ2-3, with TRBD2 identical over 15 bases. The CDR3 totals 17 residues. Germline V gene lookup returns CDR1 SGHRS and CDR2 YFSETQ. V was clipped by 4 bases and J by 5 bases; unmatched bases: 8. Here the CDR3 reads CASSQRTSGGAGDTQYF. The CDR3 DNA follows: TGCGCCAGCAGCCAACGGACTAGCGGGGGGGCCGGAGATACGCAGTATTTT.

The chain combines TRBV4-1 with TRBJ2-3; D ambiguous. V gave up 0 bases and J gave up 0 bases, with 10 bases separating them. From germline, CDR1 is MGHRA and CDR2 YSYEKL. The CDR3 spans 16 residues. CDR3 loop: CASSQDHGLSTDTQYF. The CDR3 nucleotides are TGCGCCAGCAGCCAAGACCATGGCCTCAGCACAGATACGCAGTATTTT.

This clonotype was recorded many times. The V gene is TRBV5-1, the J gene TRBJ2-5; tentatively, D is TRBD2 (6 bases). This CDR3 contains 14 residues. Germline-derived CDR1 and CDR2 are SGHRS and YFSETQ. The V gene lost 5 bases and the J gene lost 4 bases, with 15 bases spanning the gap. The CDR3 sequence: CASSEGRGRETQYF. Here the CDR3 DNA reads TGCGCCAGCAGTGAGGGGCGGGGTAGAGAGACCCAGTACTTC.

The V and J genes are TRBV24-1 and TRBJ2-1, with D possibly called TRBD1 or TRBD2 (6 bases each). The CDR3 covers 16 residues. Germline V gene lookup returns CDR1 KGHDR and CDR2 SFDVKD. Between the trimmed V and J ends, which lost 3 bases and 0 bases, there was a span of 11 bases. CDR3 sequence: CATSDARGDSYNEQFF. CDR3 bases: TGTGCCACCAGTGATGCTAGGGGGGACTCCTACAATGAGCAGTTCTTC.

This clonotype appeared many times. This chain joins TRBV6-2 or TRBV6-3 and TRBJ2-1; either TRBD1 or TRBD2 may fit D (5 bases each). Germline CDR1 is MNHEY and CDR2 is SVGEGT. This CDR3 spans 14 amino acids. V was cut by 2 bases and J by 5 bases, with 10 bases left in between. The CDR3 loop reads CASSYQGPHNEQFF. The CDR3 coding sequence is TGTGCCAGCAGTTACCAGGGACCTCACAATGAGCAGTTCTTC.

A few counts support this clonotype. The chain links TRBV28 to TRBJ2-1; TRBD2 aligns across 10 bases. The germline CDR1 and CDR2 sequences are MDHEN and SYDVKM. The CDR3 consists of 18 residues. The V segment lost 3 bases and the J segment 1 base; nucleotides outside the gene matches: 9. Written as DNA, the CDR3 is TGTGCCAGCAGTTTTTCCCTAGCGGGAGAGTTGTCCTACAATGAGCAGTTCTTC. Its protein is CASSFSLAGELSYNEQFF. Together with reference TRBV28 and TRBJ2-1, the CDR3 gives the full variable domain: DVKVTQSSRYLVKRTGEKVFLECVQDMDHENMFWYRQDPGLGLRLIYFSYDVKMKEKGDIPEGYSVSREKKERFSLILESASTNQTSMYLCASSFSLAGELSYNEQFFGPGTRLTVL.

J is TRBJ2-2 and V is TRBV27; TRBD2 matches 11 bases. The ends lost 5 bases at V and 5 bases at J; junction bases unmatched: 7. The CDR3 contains 16 residues. The germline V gene encodes CDR1 MNHEY and CDR2 SMNVEV (reference sequence). Written as DNA, the CDR3 is TGTGCCAGCAGTCTGCGACTAGCGGGAAAGACCGGGGAGCTGTTTTTT. Protein sequence: CASSLRLAGKTGELFF.